The sample holds many counts of the clone carrying this TCR beta chain. Amplified regions were TCR beta CDR3 sequences from RNA transcripts. In the first-round RT-PCR of the TCR CDR3, the HTBI primer set was used. TCRdb re-derived calls from the multiplex PCR reads in MiXCR, one entry per CDR3 protein. This sample has about 180,000 distinct CDR3 sequences, with approximately 15% found just once. This sample is drawn from a study of T cells in Graves' hyperthyroidism and ophthalmopathy. V was pared by 7 bases and J by 0 bases, with 10 bases between. The CDR3 sequence is 14 residues long. This chain connects TRBV12-3 or TRBV12-4 to TRBJ1-5; D is uncertain. Input material: blood. The source of this sequence is a woman between 50 and 59 years old with Graves' hyperthyroidism. Here the CDR3 reads CASTGGYSNQPQHF. The CDR3 bases are TGTGCCAGCACGGGTGGGTATAGCAATCAGCCCCAGCATTTT.